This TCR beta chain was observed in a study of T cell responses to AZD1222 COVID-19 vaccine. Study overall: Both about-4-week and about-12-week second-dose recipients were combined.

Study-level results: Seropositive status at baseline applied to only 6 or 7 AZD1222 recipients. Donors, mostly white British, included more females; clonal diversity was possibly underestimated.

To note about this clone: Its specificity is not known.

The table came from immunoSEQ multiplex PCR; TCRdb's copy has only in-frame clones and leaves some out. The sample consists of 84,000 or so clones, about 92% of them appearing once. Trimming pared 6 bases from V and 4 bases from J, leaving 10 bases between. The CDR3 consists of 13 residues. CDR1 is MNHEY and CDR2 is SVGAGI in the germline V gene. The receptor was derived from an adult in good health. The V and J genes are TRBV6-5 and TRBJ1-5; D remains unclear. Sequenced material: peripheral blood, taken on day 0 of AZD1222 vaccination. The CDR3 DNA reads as TGTGCCAGCAGGGGCGGGGTTAATCAGCCCCAGCATTTT. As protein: CASRGGVNQPQHF.